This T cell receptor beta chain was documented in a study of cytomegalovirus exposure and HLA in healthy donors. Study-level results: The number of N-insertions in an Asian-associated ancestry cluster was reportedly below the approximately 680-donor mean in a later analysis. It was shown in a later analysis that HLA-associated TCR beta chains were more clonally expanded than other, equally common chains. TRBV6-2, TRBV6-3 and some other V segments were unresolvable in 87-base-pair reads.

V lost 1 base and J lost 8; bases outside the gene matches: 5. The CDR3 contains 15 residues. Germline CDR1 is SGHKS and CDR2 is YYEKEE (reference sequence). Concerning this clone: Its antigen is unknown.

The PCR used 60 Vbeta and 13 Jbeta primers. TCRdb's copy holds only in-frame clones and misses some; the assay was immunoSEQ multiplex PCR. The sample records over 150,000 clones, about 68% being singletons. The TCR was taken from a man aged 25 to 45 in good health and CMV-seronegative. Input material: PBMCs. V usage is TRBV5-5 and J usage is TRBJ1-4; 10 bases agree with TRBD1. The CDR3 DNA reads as TGTGCCAGCAGCTTGTCTGGGACAGGGGCGGAAAAACTGTTTTTT. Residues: CASSLSGTGAEKLFF.